A single sample is the source of the 5 T cell receptor beta chains below, sequenced in a study of OX40 agonist ivuxolimab in advanced cancers. Clones were read by immunoSEQ multiplex PCR, and TCRdb kept only the in-frame ones, dropping some. The sample records roughly 71,000 clones, 75% to 90% being singletons. The sequencing used CD4+ or CD8+ T cells sorted from blood, collected in a trial of the OX40 agonist ivuxolimab. The receptors shown here come from an adult with an advanced solid tumor such as melanoma, head and neck, liver or kidney cancer.

The CDR3 nucleotides are TGTGCCAGCAGTGGAGGATTCTACGAGCAGTACTTC. Amino acid sequence: CASSGGFYEQYF. The chain combines TRBV28 with TRBJ2-7; D may be TRBD2 (5 bases). V lost 5 bases and J lost 3, with 8 bases in between. Germline assignment: CDR1 MDHEN and CDR2 SYDVKM. There are 12 residues in the CDR3.

The chain couples TRBV7-6 to TRBJ1-6; the D gene is possibly TRBD1 (6 bases). The CDR3 loop spans 15 amino acids. V was pared by 3 bases and J by 4 bases, with 10 bases between. CDR1 and CDR2 from the germline V gene are SGHVS and FNYEAQ. The DNA for the CDR3 is TGTGCCAGCAGCTTGGGACAAGTTTATAATTCACCCCTCCACTTT. It codes for CASSLGQVYNSPLHF.

This clone occurred a few times. The chain combines TRBV6-1 with TRBJ2-2; D gene unclear. V lost 11 bases and J lost 1, with 11 bases in between. Germline V gives CDR1 MNHNS, CDR2 SASEGT. The CDR3 covers 13 residues. CDR3 nucleotide sequence: TGTGCCGGCCAAGGATTGAACACCGGGGAGCTGTTTTTT. Protein sequence: CAGQGLNTGELFF.

This clone was counted once. The rearrangement uses TRBV18 and TRBJ2-3; 11 bases align to TRBD1. The CDR3 is 16 amino acids. J gave up 3 bases and V 3 bases, and 5 bases lay outside the gene matches. The germline V gene has CDR1 KGHSH and CDR2 LQKENI. This chain's CDR3 is CASSPGTGGKTDTQYF. In DNA, the CDR3 is TGTGCCAGCTCACCTGGGACAGGGGGAAAAACAGATACGCAGTATTTT.

The chain uses TRBV6-6 and TRBJ2-7; D is possibly TRBD1 (6 bases). Looked up from germline, CDR1 is MNHNY and CDR2 is SVGAGI (reference sequence). The germline V and J ends were trimmed by 2 bases and 4 bases, with 9 bases remaining between them. This CDR3 region has 13 residues. The CDR3 sequence is CASSYRQGYEQYF. In nucleotides, the CDR3 is TGTGCCAGCAGTTACCGGCAGGGGTACGAGCAGTACTTC.